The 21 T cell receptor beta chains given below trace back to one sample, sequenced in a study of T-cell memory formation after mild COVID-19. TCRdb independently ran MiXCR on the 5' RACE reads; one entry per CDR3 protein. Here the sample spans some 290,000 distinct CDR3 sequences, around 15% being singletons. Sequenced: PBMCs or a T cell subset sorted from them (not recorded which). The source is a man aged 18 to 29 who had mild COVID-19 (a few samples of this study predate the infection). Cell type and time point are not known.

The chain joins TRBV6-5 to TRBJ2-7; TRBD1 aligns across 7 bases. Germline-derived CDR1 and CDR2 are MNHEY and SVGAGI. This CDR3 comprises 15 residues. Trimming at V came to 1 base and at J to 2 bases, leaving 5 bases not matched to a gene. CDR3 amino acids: CASSYWAGTAYEQYF. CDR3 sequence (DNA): TGTGCCAGCAGTTACTGGGCCGGGACAGCCTACGAGCAGTACTTC.

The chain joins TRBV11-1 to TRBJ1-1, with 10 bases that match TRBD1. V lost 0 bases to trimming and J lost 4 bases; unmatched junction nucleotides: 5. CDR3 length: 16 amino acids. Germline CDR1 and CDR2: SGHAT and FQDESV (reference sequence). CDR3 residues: CASSLAGGQGSTEAFF. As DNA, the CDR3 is TGTGCCAGCAGCTTAGCCGGGGGACAGGGGAGCACTGAAGCTTTCTTT.

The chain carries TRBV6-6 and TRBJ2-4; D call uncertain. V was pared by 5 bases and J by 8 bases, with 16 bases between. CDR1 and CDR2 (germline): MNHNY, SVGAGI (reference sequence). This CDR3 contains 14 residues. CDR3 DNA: TGTGCCAGCAGTCCTCAGGTCCCGAAGGACATTCAGTACTTC. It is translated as CASSPQVPKDIQYF.

DNA of the CDR3: TGCAGTGCGGGCAGGCAACCTAACACTGAAGCTTTCTTT. Encoded protein: CSAGRQPNTEAFF. This chain connects TRBV20-1 to TRBJ1-1, with no clear D. The CDR3 runs to 13 residues. Germline CDR1 and CDR2: DFQATT and SNEGSKA (reference sequence). Trimming removed 6 bases at V and 2 bases at J, with 13 bases between.

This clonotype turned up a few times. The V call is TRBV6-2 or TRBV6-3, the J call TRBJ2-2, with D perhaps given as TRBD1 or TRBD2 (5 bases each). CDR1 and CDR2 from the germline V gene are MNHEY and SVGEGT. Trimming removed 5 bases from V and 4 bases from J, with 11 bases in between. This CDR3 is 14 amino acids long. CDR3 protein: CASSNRDGTGELFF. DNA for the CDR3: TGTGCCAGCAGTAACCGGGACGGCACCGGGGAGCTGTTTTTT.

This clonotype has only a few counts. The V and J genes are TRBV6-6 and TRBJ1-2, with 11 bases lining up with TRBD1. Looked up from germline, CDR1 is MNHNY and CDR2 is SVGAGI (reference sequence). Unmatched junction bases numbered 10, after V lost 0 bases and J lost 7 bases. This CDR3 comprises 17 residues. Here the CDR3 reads CASSYSGQGAPGGGYTF. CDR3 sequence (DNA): TGTGCCAGCAGTTACTCTGGACAGGGGGCCCCCGGGGGTGGCTACACCTTC.

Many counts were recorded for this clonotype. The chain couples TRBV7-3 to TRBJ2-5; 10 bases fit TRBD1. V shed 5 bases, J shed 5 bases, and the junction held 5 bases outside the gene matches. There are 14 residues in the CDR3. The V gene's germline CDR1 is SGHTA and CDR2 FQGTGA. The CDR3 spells CASSRDRGSETQYF. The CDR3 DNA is TGTGCCAGCAGCCGGGACAGGGGTTCGGAGACCCAGTACTTC.

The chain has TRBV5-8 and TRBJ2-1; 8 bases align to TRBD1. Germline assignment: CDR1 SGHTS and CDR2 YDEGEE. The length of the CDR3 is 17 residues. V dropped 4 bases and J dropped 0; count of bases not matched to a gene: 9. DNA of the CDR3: TGTGCCAGCAGCCTCACGCAGGGGGCCAGCTCCTACAATGAGCAGTTCTTC. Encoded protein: CASSLTQGASSYNEQFF.

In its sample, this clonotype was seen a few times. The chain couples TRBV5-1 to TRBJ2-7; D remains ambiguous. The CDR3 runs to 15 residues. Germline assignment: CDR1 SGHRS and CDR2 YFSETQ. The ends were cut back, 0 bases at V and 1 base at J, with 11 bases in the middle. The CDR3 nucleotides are TGCGCCAGCAGCTTGGGGTCAAGTGGATCCTACGAGCAGTACGTC. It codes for CASSLGSSGSYEQYV.

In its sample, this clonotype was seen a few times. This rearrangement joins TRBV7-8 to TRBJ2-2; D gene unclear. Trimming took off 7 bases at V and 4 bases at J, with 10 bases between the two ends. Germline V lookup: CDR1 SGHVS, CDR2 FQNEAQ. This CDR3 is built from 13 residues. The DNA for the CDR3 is TGTGCCAGCAATACATACCTCACCGGGGAGCTGTTTTTT. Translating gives CASNTYLTGELFF.

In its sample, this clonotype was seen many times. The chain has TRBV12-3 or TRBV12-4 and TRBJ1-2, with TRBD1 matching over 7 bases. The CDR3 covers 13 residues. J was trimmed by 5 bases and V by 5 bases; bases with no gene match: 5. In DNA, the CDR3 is TGTGCCAGCAGTCCACGGGACAGTTATGGCTACACCTTC. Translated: CASSPRDSYGYTF.

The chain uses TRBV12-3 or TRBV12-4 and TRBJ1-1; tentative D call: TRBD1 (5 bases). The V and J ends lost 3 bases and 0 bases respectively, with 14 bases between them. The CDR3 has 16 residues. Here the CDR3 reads CASSLAGWGMNTEAFF. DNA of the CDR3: TGTGCCAGCAGTTTGGCAGGGTGGGGAATGAACACTGAAGCTTTCTTT.

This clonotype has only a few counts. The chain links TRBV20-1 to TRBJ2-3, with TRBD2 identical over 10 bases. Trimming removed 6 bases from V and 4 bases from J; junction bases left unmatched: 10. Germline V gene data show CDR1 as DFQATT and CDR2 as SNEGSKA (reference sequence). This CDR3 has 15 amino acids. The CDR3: CSAMSSGGRSDTQYF. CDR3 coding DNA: TGCAGTGCCATGTCTAGCGGGGGTCGTTCAGATACGCAGTATTTT.

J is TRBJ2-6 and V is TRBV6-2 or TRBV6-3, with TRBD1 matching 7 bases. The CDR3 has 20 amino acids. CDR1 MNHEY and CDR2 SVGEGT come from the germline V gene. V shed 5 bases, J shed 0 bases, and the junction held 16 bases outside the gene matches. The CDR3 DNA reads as TGTGCCAGCAGTCTGGACAGGCCTCCGACATTAACCTCTGGGGCCAACGTCCTGACTTTC. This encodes CASSLDRPPTLTSGANVLTF.

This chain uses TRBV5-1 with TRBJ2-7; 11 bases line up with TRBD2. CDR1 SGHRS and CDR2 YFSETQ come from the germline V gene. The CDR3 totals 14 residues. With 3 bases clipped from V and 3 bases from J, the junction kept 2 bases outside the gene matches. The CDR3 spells CASSSTSGIYEQYF. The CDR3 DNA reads TGCGCCAGCAGCTCGACTAGCGGGATCTACGAGCAGTACTTC.

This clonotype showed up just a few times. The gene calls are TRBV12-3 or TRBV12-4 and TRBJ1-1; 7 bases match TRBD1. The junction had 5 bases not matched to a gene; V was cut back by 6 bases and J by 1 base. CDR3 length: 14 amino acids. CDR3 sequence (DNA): TGTGCCAGCAGCCGCCGGGACAGGAACACTGAAGCTTTCTTT. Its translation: CASSRRDRNTEAFF.

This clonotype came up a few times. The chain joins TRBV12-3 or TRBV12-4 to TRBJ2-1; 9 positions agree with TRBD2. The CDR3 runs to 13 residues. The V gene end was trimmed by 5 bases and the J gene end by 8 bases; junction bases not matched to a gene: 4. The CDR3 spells CASSAGGPDEQFF. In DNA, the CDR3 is TGTGCCAGCAGTGCGGGGGGGCCCGATGAGCAGTTCTTC.

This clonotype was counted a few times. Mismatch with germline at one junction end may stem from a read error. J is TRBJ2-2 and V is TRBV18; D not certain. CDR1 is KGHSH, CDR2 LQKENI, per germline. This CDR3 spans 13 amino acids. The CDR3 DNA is TGTACCAGCTCACCTCGGAGTTCCGGGGAGCTGTTTTTT. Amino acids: CTSSPRSSGELFF.

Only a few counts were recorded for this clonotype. The CDR3 DNA sequence: TGTGCCAGCAGTTCGTTCGGGGGGAACACTGAAGCTTTCTTT. Residues: CASSSFGGNTEAFF. This chain connects TRBV12-3 or TRBV12-4 to TRBJ1-1; possibly TRBD1 for D (5 bases). This CDR3 comprises 14 residues. The ends were cut back, 4 bases at V and 1 base at J, with 10 bases in the middle.

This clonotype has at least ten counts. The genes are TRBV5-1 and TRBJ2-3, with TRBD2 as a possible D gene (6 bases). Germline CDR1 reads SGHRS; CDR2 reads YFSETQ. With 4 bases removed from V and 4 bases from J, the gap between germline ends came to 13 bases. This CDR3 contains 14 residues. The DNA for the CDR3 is TGCGCCAGCAGCGATCCGGAGGGTGCAGATACGCAGTATTTT. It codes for CASSDPEGADTQYF.

In DNA, the CDR3 is TGTGCCAGCAGCTCCCCTTTGGGGGGGGTAGATACGCAGTATTTT. This sequence encodes CASSSPLGGVDTQYF. This sequence joins TRBV7-6 and TRBJ2-3; TRBD2 aligns across 7 bases. The CDR3 runs to 15 residues. Per germline, CDR1 SGHVS and CDR2 FNYEAQ. The junction had 9 bases not matched to a gene; V was cut back by 4 bases and J by 5 bases.